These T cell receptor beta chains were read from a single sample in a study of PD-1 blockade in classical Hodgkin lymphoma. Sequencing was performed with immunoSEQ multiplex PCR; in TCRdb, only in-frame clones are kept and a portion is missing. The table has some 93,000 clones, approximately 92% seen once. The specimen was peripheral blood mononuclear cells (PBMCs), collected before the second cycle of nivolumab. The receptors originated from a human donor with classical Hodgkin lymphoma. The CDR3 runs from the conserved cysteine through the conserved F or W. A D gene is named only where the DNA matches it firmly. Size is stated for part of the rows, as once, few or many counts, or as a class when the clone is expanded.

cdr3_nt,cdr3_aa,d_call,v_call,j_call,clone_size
TGTGCCAGCTCACCGGGACAGGGTGAACCTTCCTACGAGCAGTACTTC,CASSPGQGEPSYEQYF,TRBD1,TRBV18,TRBJ2-7,NA
TGTGCCAGCAGCTTAGTTACCCGGGCATCGGATGGCTACACCTTC,CASSLVTRASDGYTF,NA,TRBV7-8,TRBJ1-2,NA
TGTGCCAGCAGCAGTAGGGGACATATGAACTACGAGCAGTACTTC,CASSSRGHMNYEQYF,NA,TRBV7-9,TRBJ2-7,NA
TGTGCCAGTAGCAGAGCATCTGGCACCTATAGCAATCAGCCCCAGCATTTT,CASSRASGTYSNQPQHF,NA,TRBV19,TRBJ1-5,NA
TGCGCCAGCAGCTTGGGCGGGGCAGAGACCCAGTACTTC,CASSLGGAETQYF,NA,TRBV5-1,TRBJ2-5,NA
TGCGCCAGCAGCTCGGGCAGCGGGATCGAGCAGTACTTC,CASSSGSGIEQYF,TRBD2,TRBV5-1,TRBJ2-7,NA
TGTGCCAGCCGCGGGCCCCAAGAGACCCAGTACTTC,CASRGPQETQYF,NA,TRBV4-2,TRBJ2-5,NA
TGTGCCAGCAGTCCCGGGACAGGGGGTATCCAGCCCCAGCATTTT,CASSPGTGGIQPQHF,TRBD1,TRBV27,TRBJ1-5,NA
TGTGCCAGCAGTAGCGGAAATCAGCCCCAGCATTTT,CASSSGNQPQHF,NA,TRBV27,TRBJ1-5,NA
TGTGCCAGCAGTTACGGCCCCTCCTACGAGCAGTACTTC,CASSYGPSYEQYF,NA,TRBV6-9,TRBJ2-7,NA
TGTGCCATCAAGGGCGCAACTAATGAAAAACTGTTTTTT,CAIKGATNEKLFF,NA,TRBV10-3,TRBJ1-4,NA
TGTGCCAGCTCAAGGGGTCCCGGGGAGCTGTTTTTT,CASSRGPGELFF,NA,TRBV2,TRBJ2-2,NA
TGTGCCAGCAGGAGAGACAGACAGGGGGCCCTCGAGCAGTACTTC,CASRRDRQGALEQYF,TRBD1,TRBV6-5,TRBJ2-7,few
TGCGCCAGCAGCTTGGAGGGGAACTCTGGAAACACCATATATTTT,CASSLEGNSGNTIYF,NA,TRBV5-1,TRBJ1-3,once
TGCAGCCTCAATAGCGGGGCTAGCACAGATACGCAGTATTTT,CSLNSGASTDTQYF,TRBD2,TRBV29-1,TRBJ2-3,NA
TGTGCCAGCAGTTACCAGTCTTCCTACAATGAGCAGTTCTTC,CASSYQSSYNEQFF,NA,TRBV27,TRBJ2-1,NA
TGTGCCAGCAGCTTATCAGGGTACCCCTACTATGGCTACACCTTC,CASSLSGYPYYGYTF,NA,TRBV7-9,TRBJ1-2,NA
TGTGCCAGCAGTTCAATCGTCTACTCTGGGGCCAACGTCCTGACTTTC,CASSSIVYSGANVLTF,NA,TRBV27,TRBJ2-6,NA
TGCGCCAGCAGACTCGCGACTAGCGGGGGGACAGATACGCAGTATTTT,CASRLATSGGTDTQYF,TRBD2,TRBV10-1,TRBJ2-3,once
TGTGCCAGCAGTGAAAGGTCTCCCTGGGATTACAATGAGCAGTTCTTC,CASSERSPWDYNEQFF,NA,TRBV2,TRBJ2-1,NA
TGTGCCAGCAGTACAGGGACAGGTTATCAGCCCCAGCATTTT,CASSTGTGYQPQHF,TRBD1,TRBV6-5,TRBJ1-5,NA
TGTGCCAGCAGCCCTCCGGGACTAGCACCCTCCAATGAGCAGTTCTTC,CASSPPGLAPSNEQFF,TRBD2,TRBV9,TRBJ2-1,NA
TGTGCCAGCAGCCCGACAGAGAAAGCAACTAATGAAAAACTGTTTTTT,CASSPTEKATNEKLFF,NA,TRBV14,TRBJ1-4,NA
TGTGCCAGCAGTCTGGGCAGAGGTTCACCCCTCCACTTT,CASSLGRGSPLHF,NA,TRBV25-1,TRBJ1-6,NA
TGTGCCAGCAGTTTACCCGGGGGGGCAGGAGAAAAACTGTTTTTT,CASSLPGGAGEKLFF,NA,TRBV28,TRBJ1-4,NA
TGTGCCAGCAGCCCCCGTTCCTCAGCCGCCTACAATGAGCAGTTCTTC,CASSPRSSAAYNEQFF,NA,TRBV11-2,TRBJ2-1,NA
TGTGCCAGCAGTTTATTCCTTCAAGAGACCCAGTACTTC,CASSLFLQETQYF,NA,TRBV27,TRBJ2-5,NA
TGTGCCAGCAGCCAAGAAGGAGACGTTAATGAGCAGTTCTTC,CASSQEGDVNEQFF,NA,TRBV14,TRBJ2-1,NA